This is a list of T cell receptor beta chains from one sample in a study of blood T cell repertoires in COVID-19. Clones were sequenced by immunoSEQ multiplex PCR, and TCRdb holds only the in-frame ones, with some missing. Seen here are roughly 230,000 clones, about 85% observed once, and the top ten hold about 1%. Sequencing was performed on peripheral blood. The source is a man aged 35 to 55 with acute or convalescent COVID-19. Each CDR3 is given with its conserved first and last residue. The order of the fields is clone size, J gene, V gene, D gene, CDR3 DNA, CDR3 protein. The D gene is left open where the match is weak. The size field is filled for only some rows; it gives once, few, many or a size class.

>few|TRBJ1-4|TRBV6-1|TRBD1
TGTGCCAGCAGTGAGACAGGGGGGAATGAAAAACTGTTTTTT
CASSETGGNEKLFF
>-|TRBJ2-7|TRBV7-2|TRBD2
TGTGCCAGCAGCTTATTCTCCTCAGCGGGGGGCCAAAGCTCCTACGAGCAGTACTTC
CASSLFSSAGGQSSYEQYF
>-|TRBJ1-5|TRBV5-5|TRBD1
TGTGCCAGCAGCAAGGGGACAGGGGGATTGGTTCAGCCCCAGCATTTT
CASSKGTGGLVQPQHF
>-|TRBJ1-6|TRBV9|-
TGTGCCAGCAGCGTAGTGGGGTCCGGGACAAATAATTCACCCCTCCACTTT
CASSVVGSGTNNSPLHF
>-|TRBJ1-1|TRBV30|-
TGTGCCTGGGCCGGGACACTAATGAACACTGAAGCTTTCTTT
CAWAGTLMNTEAFF
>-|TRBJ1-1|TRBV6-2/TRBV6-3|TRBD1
TGTGCCAGCAGTAAACATTCGACAGGGAGCACTGAAGCTTTCTTT
CASSKHSTGSTEAFF
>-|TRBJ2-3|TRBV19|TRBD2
TGTGCCAGTAGTATCTGGGGGGGGGATACTAGCACAGATACGCAGTATTTT
CASSIWGGDTSTDTQYF
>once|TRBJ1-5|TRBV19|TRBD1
TGTGCCAGTGAGTACGGAGGGGGCACGGGGAGCAATCAGCCCCAGCATTTT
CASEYGGGTGSNQPQHF
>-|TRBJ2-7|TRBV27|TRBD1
TGTGCCAGCGCGAACCGGGACAGGGGGCGCAAAAACTCCTACGAGCAGTACTTC
CASANRDRGRKNSYEQYF
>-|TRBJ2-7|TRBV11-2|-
TGTGCCAGCAGCCTACTTTTTCGCGAGCAGTACTTC
CASSLLFREQYF
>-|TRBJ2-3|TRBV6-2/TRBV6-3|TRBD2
TGTGCCAGCAGTTACCCGGGACTAGAGATTCCAGATACGCAGTATTTT
CASSYPGLEIPDTQYF
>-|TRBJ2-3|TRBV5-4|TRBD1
TGTGCCAGCAGCCGGACAGGGGATACGCAGTATTTT
CASSRTGDTQYF
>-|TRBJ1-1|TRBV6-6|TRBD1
TGTGCCAGCAACGCCGACAGGGGCAAAGCTTTCTTT
CASNADRGKAFF
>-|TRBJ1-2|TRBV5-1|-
TGCGCCAGCAGCATCGACAGTAACTATGGCTACACCTTC
CASSIDSNYGYTF
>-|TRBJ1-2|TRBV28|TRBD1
TGTGCCAGCAGCCCCCGAGACAGGGGTCGAGATGGCTACACCTTC
CASSPRDRGRDGYTF
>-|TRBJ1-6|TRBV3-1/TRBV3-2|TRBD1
TGTGCCAGCAGCCGGGCAGGGGGTAATTCACCCCTCCACTTT
CASSRAGGNSPLHF
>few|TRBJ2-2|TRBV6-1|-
TGTGCCAGCAGTGAAGCGAAGGGGCTGAACACCGGGGAGCTGTTTTTT
CASSEAKGLNTGELFF
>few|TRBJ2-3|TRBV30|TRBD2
TGTGCCTGGAGTGGGACTAGTAGGGATACGCAGTATTTT
CAWSGTSRDTQYF
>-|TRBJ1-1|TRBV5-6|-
TGTGCCAGCAGCTTGGAGGAGGAAATGAACACTGAAGCTTTCTTT
CASSLEEEMNTEAFF
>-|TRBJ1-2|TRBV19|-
TGTGCCAGTAGTATAGGTCAGGGTCCAACTGGCTACACCTTC
CASSIGQGPTGYTF
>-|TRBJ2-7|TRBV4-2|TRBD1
TGTGCCAGCAGCCAAAAGAGTGGGACAGGGAGCCACGAGCAGTACTTC
CASSQKSGTGSHEQYF
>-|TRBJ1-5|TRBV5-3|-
TGTGCCAGAAGCTTGGCCCGGAGGGAGGACATACGATATAGCAATCAGCCCCAGCATTTT
CARSLARREDIRYSNQPQHF
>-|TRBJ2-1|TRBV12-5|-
TGTGCTAGTGGTTTGGGAGGGTACAATGAGCAGTTCTTC
CASGLGGYNEQFF
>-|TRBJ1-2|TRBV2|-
TGTGTCGAAGGGGAGGATGGCTACACCTTC
CVEGEDGYTF
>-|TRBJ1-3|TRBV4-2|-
TGTGCCAGCAGCCAAGAAAATTGGGGGCTTGGAAACACCATATATTTT
CASSQENWGLGNTIYF
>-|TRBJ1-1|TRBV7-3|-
TGTGCCAGCAGCTTTACGAGGAACACTGAAGCTTTCTTT
CASSFTRNTEAFF
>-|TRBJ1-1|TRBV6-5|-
TGTGCCAGCACCCCCACTGGTCCTGAAGCTTTCTTT
CASTPTGPEAFF
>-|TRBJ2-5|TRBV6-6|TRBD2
TGTGCCAGCAGTTACAGCGGGGGCGGAGGAGAGACCCAGTACTTC
CASSYSGGGGETQYF
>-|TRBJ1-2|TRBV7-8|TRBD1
TGTGCCAGCAGCTTAGATCCCGGGACAGGGGTTAACTATGGCTACACCTTC
CASSLDPGTGVNYGYTF
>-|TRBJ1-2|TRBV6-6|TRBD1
TGTGCCAGCAGTCCCGACAGGGGAAGAGGTGGCTACACCTTC
CASSPDRGRGGYTF
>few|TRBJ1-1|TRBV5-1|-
TGCGCCAGCAGCCCAGGAAAGTACAGGGTAGATACTGAAGCTTTCTTT
CASSPGKYRVDTEAFF
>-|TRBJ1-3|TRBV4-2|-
TGTGCCAGCAGCCGAGATCTACAGGGCGATGGAAACACCATATATTTT
CASSRDLQGDGNTIYF
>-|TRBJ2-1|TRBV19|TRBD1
TGTGCCAGTATTGGGCAGGGGGCCTACAATGAGCAGTTCTTC
CASIGQGAYNEQFF
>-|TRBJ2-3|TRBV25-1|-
TGTGCCAGCAGTCTGTCCGGGGGCACAGATACGCAGTATTTT
CASSLSGGTDTQYF
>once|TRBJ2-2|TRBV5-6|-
TGTGCCAGCCGTTATTACACCGGGGAGCTGTTTTTT
CASRYYTGELFF
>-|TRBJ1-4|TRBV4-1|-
TGCGCCAGCAGCCAAGGGACAGCTAATGAAAAACTGTTTTTT
CASSQGTANEKLFF
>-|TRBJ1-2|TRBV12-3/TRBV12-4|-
TGTGCCAGCAGCACAGGGAGTGGGGGCTACACCTTC
CASSTGSGGYTF
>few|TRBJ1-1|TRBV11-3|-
TGTGCCAGCAGCTTAGGCGCTAACACTGAAGCTTTCTTT
CASSLGANTEAFF
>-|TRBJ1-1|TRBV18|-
TGTGCCAGCTCACACGGGGCAGGGGACACTGAAGCTTTCTTT
CASSHGAGDTEAFF
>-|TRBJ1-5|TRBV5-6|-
TGTGCCAGCAGCTTGTGGGGGGGGAATCAGCCCCAGCATTTT
CASSLWGGNQPQHF
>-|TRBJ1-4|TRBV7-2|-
TGTGCCAGCAGCTTAATGGGTCCGGGTGGGGGCACTAATGAAAAACTGTTTTTT
CASSLMGPGGGTNEKLFF
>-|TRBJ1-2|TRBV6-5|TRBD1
TGTGCCAGCAGTTACAGTGGGACAGGAGGCTATGGCTACACCTTC
CASSYSGTGGYGYTF
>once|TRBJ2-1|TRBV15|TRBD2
TGTGCCACCAGCAAAGGACTAGCGGGGGGGCTCGATGAGCAGTTCTTC
CATSKGLAGGLDEQFF
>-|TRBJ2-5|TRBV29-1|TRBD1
TGCAGCGCACAGAGGGGAGCAGGGGGAAAGACCCAGTACTTC
CSAQRGAGGKTQYF
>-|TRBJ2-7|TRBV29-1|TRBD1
TGCAGCGTTGAAGGGGTCGGGGACAGCTCCTACGAGCAGTACTTC
CSVEGVGDSSYEQYF
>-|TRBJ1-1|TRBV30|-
TGTGCCTGGAGAGGGGGGGATTCTCAAGCTTTCTTT
CAWRGGDSQAFF
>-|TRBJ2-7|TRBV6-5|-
TGTGCCAGCAGTTACGGTTCCAGGGGTGGGAACTACGAGCAGTACTTC
CASSYGSRGGNYEQYF
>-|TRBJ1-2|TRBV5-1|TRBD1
TGCGCCAGCAGCTTAGGACAGGGGGCCTATGGCTACACCTTC
CASSLGQGAYGYTF
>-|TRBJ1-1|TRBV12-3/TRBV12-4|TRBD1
TGTGCCATCTTGGACAGGAGGTACACTGAAGCTTTCTTT
CAILDRRYTEAFF
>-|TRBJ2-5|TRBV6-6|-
TGTGCCAGCAGCTACCGAGCCGAAGAGACCCAGTACTTC
CASSYRAEETQYF
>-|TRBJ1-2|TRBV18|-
TGTGCCAGCTCCCCGGGGGTTCCTGATGGTAACTATGGCTACACCTTC
CASSPGVPDGNYGYTF
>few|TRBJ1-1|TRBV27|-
TGTGCCAGCAGTTTATCTTACAGCCTCACTGAAGCTTTCTTT
CASSLSYSLTEAFF